The rows below give T cell receptor beta chains drawn from one sample of a study of T cell responses to AZD1222 COVID-19 vaccine. Clones were sequenced by immunoSEQ multiplex PCR, and TCRdb holds only the in-frame ones, with some missing. Of 100,000 to 150,000 clones detected, roughly 90% appear once; the ten largest clones hold 1.5%. Source: peripheral blood, taken on day 0 of AZD1222 vaccination. Receptors originate from an adult in good health. Each CDR3 is given with its conserved first and last residue. A D gene is named only where the DNA matches it firmly.

D,V,length,CDR3
.,TRBV4-2,15,CASSQAKGKNSPLHF
.,TRBV27,13,CASSSGAAYEQYF
TRBD1,TRBV6-6,15,CASSGTGGATGELFF
.,TRBV5-4,13,CASSFSRNYGYTF
TRBD1,TRBV28,15,CAVGLTGARVEKLFF
TRBD1,TRBV28,15,CASSKAGQGAWEQYF
TRBD1,TRBV28,14,CASSAGDRGYGYTF
.,TRBV4-1,13,CASSHPDNQPQHF
.,TRBV18,16,CASSRTEGSSGSGYTF
.,TRBV30,14,CAWSYTEYNSPLHF
.,TRBV4-1,18,CASSQDWGPGYSGNTIYF
TRBD2,TRBV7-3,16,CASSRGGTSLTDTQYF
.,TRBV25-1,15,CASSVLRDGNSPLHF
TRBD1,TRBV5-6,15,CASSNGQGRSYEQYF
.,TRBV4-1,13,CASSLTGNEKLFF
.,TRBV7-2,15,CASSLVQGMNTEAFF
.,TRBV28,13,CASSPGQQEKLFF
TRBD2,TRBV10-3,15,CAISLLAGGEDTQYF
.,TRBV6-2/TRBV6-3,15,CASSSPRRLNTEAFF
.,TRBV19,15,CASSIGAQRNQPQHF
.,TRBV29-1,11,CSVDRNTEAFF
TRBD1,TRBV28,13,CASSTGGKTEAFF
.,TRBV5-1,14,CASSFEGTYTEAFF
TRBD1,TRBV9,16,CASSVLGTGMSTEAFF
TRBD1,TRBV6-5,15,CASSQMGQGARGYTF
.,TRBV7-2,14,CASSLIGGPYEQYF
.,TRBV7-2,14,CASSQTGNTGELFF
.,TRBV4-2,15,CASSPDRALTDTQYF
.,TRBV5-8,14,CASTTSRGSYGYTF
TRBD2,TRBV18,17,CASSSEASGGAMYTQYF
.,TRBV4-1,14,CASSQDSDTLRRDF
.,TRBV30,15,CACSGGRSGEQPQHF
TRBD1,TRBV3-1/TRBV3-2,15,CASSRWTGGHTEAFF
.,TRBV7-2,14,CASSSGRNTGELFF
.,TRBV5-4,14,CASSPQGSGNTIYF
.,TRBV15,17,CATSREGDYGGPDTQYF
TRBD2,TRBV19,17,CASRTSGGDSLTGELFF
TRBD1,TRBV28,13,CASSGDRVGKLFF
TRBD2,TRBV6-5,15,CASSKTTSVTPTQYF
.,TRBV30,11,CAWRTLSEAFF
.,TRBV5-4,15,CASSLEAGTSYEQYF
TRBD1,TRBV5-1,16,CASSLEPGGGNYGYTF
.,TRBV28,15,CASSLAGAGNQPQHF
.,TRBV7-8,16,CASSPRRVQTNEKLFF
.,TRBV7-2,14,CASSLNLGQETQYF
TRBD1,TRBV4-2,12,CASRDRDTEAFF
.,TRBV19,16,CASSISIGRVDSPLHF
.,TRBV7-9,13,CASSKPENTEAFF
.,TRBV6-5,14,CASSYTTASDTQYF
.,TRBV5-5,14,CASSLVGTPNEQYF
.,TRBV19,13,CASSIGHNYGYTF
.,TRBV9,14,CASSERAPYNEQFF
.,TRBV6-5,14,CASSYGGNTGELFF
.,TRBV9,15,CASSVQGDNQSPLHF